The 4 T cell receptor beta chains given below trace back to one sample, sequenced in a study of T cells in Graves' hyperthyroidism and ophthalmopathy. The investigators amplified TCR beta CDR3 regions from RNA transcripts. Primed by the HTBI set, a first-round RT-PCR was run on the TCR CDR3. TCRdb recomputed calls from the multiplex PCR reads with MiXCR, one row per CDR3 protein. The sample consists of nearly 750,000 distinct CDR3 sequences, 35% of them appearing once. Sequenced: blood. All receptors derive from a woman aged 40 to 50 with Graves' hyperthyroidism.

This clonotype was counted many times. V and J are TRBV7-9 and TRBJ1-1, with D uncertain. V was shortened by 5 bases and J by 1 base, with 8 bases between the two germline ends. The CDR3 totals 13 residues. The germline CDR1 and CDR2 sequences are SEHNR and FQNEAQ (reference sequence). CDR3 loop: CASSPLENTEAFF. CDR3 DNA: TGTGCCAGCAGCCCCCTGGAGAACACTGAAGCTTTCTTT.

About this clonotype: The limits of the CDR3 on the DNA are not certain, so only TCRdb's listed CDR3 is given. The gene calls are TRBV7-2 and TRBJ2-7; the D call TRBD2 from the table was never checked on the DNA. The CDR3 is made up of 21 amino acids, end residues included. Germline assignment: CDR1 SGHTA and CDR2 FQGNSA. The CDR3 sequence is CASSFYICSARPPGIAYEQYF.

Notes on this clonotype: With a much larger clone just one base away, this may be a read error. This chain links TRBV19 with TRBJ2-7; the D gene is possibly TRBD2 (6 bases). Germline V lookup: CDR1 LNHDA, CDR2 SQIVND (reference sequence). V gave up 4 bases and J gave up 5 bases, with 15 bases separating them. CDR3 size: 14 residues. The CDR3 nucleotides read TGTGCCAGTAGTAGTTCCCGGGAGTTGGACGAGCAGTACTTC. It is translated as CASSSSRELDEQYF.

This clonotype was seen only a few times. The chain carries TRBV6-4 and TRBJ1-5, with D perhaps TRBD1 (5 bases). Germline V lookup: CDR1 MRHNA, CDR2 SNTAGT. Trimming took off 2 bases at V and 2 bases at J, with 19 bases between the two ends. The CDR3 runs to 18 residues. The CDR3 reads CASSDHRLKTAGNQPQHF. The CDR3 DNA is TGTGCCAGCAGTGACCACAGGTTAAAGACAGCTGGCAATCAGCCCCAGCATTTT.